The T cell receptor beta chain described here comes from a study of shared T cell receptors in the human thymus. The V gene end was trimmed by 5 bases and the J gene end by 5 bases; junction bases not matched to a gene: 8. Germline V gives CDR1 MNHEY, CDR2 SMNVEV (reference sequence). The CDR3 sequence is 15 residues long. The repertoire was sequenced with immunoSEQ multiplex PCR; TCRdb's copy has only in-frame clones and lacks some. The sample lists tens of thousands of clones, about 95% occurring once. J is TRBJ2-3 and V is TRBV27; 9 bases match TRBD1. The clonotype comes from a human donor. Sequencing used thymocytes. CDR3 protein: CASSGYRGLLDTQYF. In nucleotides, the CDR3 is TGTGCCAGCAGTGGCTACAGGGGGCTGTTAGATACGCAGTATTTT.